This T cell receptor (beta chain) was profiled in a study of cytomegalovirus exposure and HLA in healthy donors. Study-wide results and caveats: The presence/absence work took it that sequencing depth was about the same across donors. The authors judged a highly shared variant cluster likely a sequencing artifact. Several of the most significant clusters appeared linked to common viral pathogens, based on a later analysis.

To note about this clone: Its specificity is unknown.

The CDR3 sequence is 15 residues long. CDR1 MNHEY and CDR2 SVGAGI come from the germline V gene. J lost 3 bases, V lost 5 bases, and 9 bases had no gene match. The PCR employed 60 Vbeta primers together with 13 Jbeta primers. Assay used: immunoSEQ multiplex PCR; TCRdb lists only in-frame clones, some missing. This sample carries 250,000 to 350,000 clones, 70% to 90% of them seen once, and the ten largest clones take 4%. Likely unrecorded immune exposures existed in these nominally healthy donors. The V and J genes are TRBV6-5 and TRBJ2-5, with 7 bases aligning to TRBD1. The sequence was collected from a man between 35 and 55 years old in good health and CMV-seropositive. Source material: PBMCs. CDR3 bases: TGTGCCAGCAGTGGAACAGGGGCCGGGGAAGAGACCCAGTACTTC. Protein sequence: CASSGTGAGEETQYF.